The rows below give T cell receptor beta chains drawn from one sample of a study of CD8+CD57+ T cells in acquired aplastic anemia. Via MiXCR, TCRdb re-called the reads, giving one row per CDR3 protein. Here the sample spans tens of thousands of distinct CDR3 sequences, over 60% being singletons. What was sequenced was sorted CD4+, CD8+, or CD8+CD57+ T cells (not recorded which) from PBMCs. These receptors originate from a human donor in good health, serving as a control. Both conserved end residues are part of each CDR3. Where a row states a size, it is once, few, many or the class of an expanded clone; other rows omit it.

abundance: NA
v_gene: TRBV7-4
j_gene: TRBJ2-7
CDR3aa: CASSLVAAEQYF

abundance: NA
v_gene: TRBV25-1
j_gene: TRBJ1-2
CDR3aa: CASSGTTYGYTF

abundance: NA
v_gene: TRBV20-1
j_gene: TRBJ1-6
CDR3aa: CSAQTGSNYNSPLHF

abundance: NA
v_gene: TRBV10-1
j_gene: TRBJ2-7
CDR3aa: CASSESAPAYEQYF

abundance: NA
v_gene: TRBV11-1
j_gene: TRBJ1-4
CDR3aa: CASSLGPLGGRANGKLFF

abundance: NA
v_gene: TRBV2
j_gene: TRBJ2-5
CDR3aa: CASSSHDREETQYF

abundance: many
v_gene: TRBV5-1
j_gene: TRBJ1-4
CDR3aa: CASSRPGEANEKLFF

abundance: NA
v_gene: TRBV19
j_gene: TRBJ2-5
CDR3aa: CASSKETLSYQETQYF

abundance: NA
v_gene: TRBV19
j_gene: TRBJ2-6
CDR3aa: CASSIVLSPPGANVLTF

abundance: many
v_gene: TRBV30
j_gene: TRBJ2-7
CDR3aa: CAWRAGTAAYEQYF

abundance: NA
v_gene: TRBV24-1
j_gene: TRBJ2-2
CDR3aa: CATSSLLNGRDTGELFF

abundance: NA
v_gene: TRBV9
j_gene: TRBJ2-7
CDR3aa: CASSASGTGIGKQYF

abundance: many
v_gene: TRBV12-3/TRBV12-4
j_gene: TRBJ1-4
CDR3aa: CASSLGQTNEKLFF

abundance: NA
v_gene: TRBV15
j_gene: TRBJ2-5
CDR3aa: CATSRRLVGETQYF

abundance: NA
v_gene: TRBV24-1
j_gene: TRBJ1-4
CDR3aa: CATSDGTTNEKLFF

abundance: once
v_gene: TRBV7-7
j_gene: TRBJ1-2
CDR3aa: CASSLGWDYGYTF

abundance: NA
v_gene: TRBV20-1
j_gene: TRBJ2-3
CDR3aa: CSARGEAEADTQYF